This is a list of T cell receptor beta chains from one sample in a study of T cell repertoires in cytomegalovirus infection. TCRdb re-derived calls from the reads in MiXCR, one entry per CDR3 protein. This sample has about 210,000 distinct CDR3 sequences; approximately 7% occur once, and the top ten carry around 6%. Sequencing was done on a sample of PBMCs. The receptors originated from a human donor in good health (CMV status not recorded). Some clones in this sample may be carry-over from other donors' samples. Both conserved end residues are trimmed from each CDR3. Each record gives: V gene, D gene, J gene, CDR3 protein. A D gene is named only where the DNA matches it firmly.

TRBV7-2,TRBD1,TRBJ2-2,ASSLDRGGELF
TRBV20-1,.,TRBJ1-6,SAIKGTDSPLH
TRBV6-6,TRBD2,TRBJ2-7,ASSVPGGAYEQY
TRBV5-6,.,TRBJ1-1,ASSISLGSFNTEAF
TRBV29-1,.,TRBJ1-1,SVETSGSTEAF
TRBV19,.,TRBJ1-1,ASSIAGVTEAF
TRBV11-1,.,TRBJ2-1,ASSLVEGLNRPYNEQF
TRBV7-2,.,TRBJ1-1,ASSLATGFNTEAF
TRBV29-1,TRBD2,TRBJ2-3,SVDGTSGGADTQY
TRBV28,.,TRBJ1-1,ASSFGGGSTEAF
TRBV7-8,TRBD2,TRBJ2-3,ASSLRAGGTTDTQY
TRBV7-2,TRBD2,TRBJ2-3,ASSPPSGAGDTQY
TRBV6-2/TRBV6-3,.,TRBJ2-1,ASRPPVINEQF
TRBV29-1,.,TRBJ1-2,SVETGLGYT
TRBV30,.,TRBJ2-7,AWSGPLGLESNEQY
TRBV15,.,TRBJ1-2,ATSNTGGYT
TRBV6-6,TRBD1,TRBJ1-2,ASSPPPGQGNGYT
TRBV7-8,.,TRBJ1-5,ASSLEGGGWQPQH
TRBV25-1,.,TRBJ1-1,ASSALSGTEAF
TRBV29-1,.,TRBJ1-2,SVEARRGYT
TRBV20-1,TRBD2,TRBJ2-7,SAREPQRGRNEQY
TRBV29-1,TRBD1,TRBJ1-1,SAPDRGQRGPEAF
TRBV5-5,TRBD1,TRBJ2-3,ASSWDRGQLTDTQY
TRBV7-3,TRBD1,TRBJ1-2,ASSFTQGAYGYT
TRBV7-9,.,TRBJ1-1,ASEGNTEAF
TRBV9,TRBD1,TRBJ1-1,ASSVTTGGGTEAF
TRBV7-2,.,TRBJ1-1,ASSPRTPGTEAF
TRBV7-9,TRBD1,TRBJ1-1,ASSRSQGMDTEAF
TRBV7-6,.,TRBJ1-1,ASSLSFDSGAGAF
TRBV7-2,TRBD2,TRBJ2-1,ASSLWTSGGAGYNEQF
TRBV5-1,TRBD2,TRBJ2-7,ASSPAALAGTPYEQY
TRBV7-9,TRBD1,TRBJ2-2,ASSIPLTPGGTGELF
TRBV29-1,.,TRBJ1-1,SVDPWVQELTEAF
TRBV23-1,.,TRBJ2-7,ASSQFWTSYEQY
TRBV12-3/TRBV12-4,.,TRBJ2-3,AIDQGHTDTQY
TRBV28,TRBD1,TRBJ1-2,ASSLYPGGFYGYT
TRBV14,.,TRBJ2-7,ASSQTAGSISEQY
TRBV20-1,.,TRBJ2-7,SASSDLISYEQY
TRBV7-2,.,TRBJ1-6,ASRSPGTSSYNSPLH
TRBV6-6,.,TRBJ2-7,ASTPPGVPYEQY
TRBV28,.,TRBJ1-5,ASSLPNNQPQH
TRBV6-2/TRBV6-3,TRBD1,TRBJ2-7,ASSWDRGYYEQY
TRBV12-3/TRBV12-4,.,TRBJ2-7,ASSPQDSYEQY
TRBV6-2/TRBV6-3,.,TRBJ2-3,ASSFSPTSDTQY
TRBV6-1,.,TRBJ2-7,ASSEFRSYEQY
TRBV7-8,.,TRBJ2-2,ASSSLAGATGELF